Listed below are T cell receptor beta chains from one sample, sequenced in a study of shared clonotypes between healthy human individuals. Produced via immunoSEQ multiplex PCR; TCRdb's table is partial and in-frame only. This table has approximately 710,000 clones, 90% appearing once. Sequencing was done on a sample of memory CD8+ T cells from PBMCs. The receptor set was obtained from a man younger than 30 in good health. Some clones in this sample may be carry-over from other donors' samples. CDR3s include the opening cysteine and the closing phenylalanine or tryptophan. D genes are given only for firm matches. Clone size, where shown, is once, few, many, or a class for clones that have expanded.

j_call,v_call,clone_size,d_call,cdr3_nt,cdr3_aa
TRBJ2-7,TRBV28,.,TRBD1,TGTGCCAGCAGTTTGGGGGCAGGGGGCTCCTACGAGCAGTACTTC,CASSLGAGGSYEQYF
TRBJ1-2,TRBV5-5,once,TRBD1,TGTGCCAGCAGCTTGAACACACAAGTGGGCAGGGGGATTCGTGGCTACACCTTC,CASSLNTQVGRGIRGYTF
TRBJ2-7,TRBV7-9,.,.,TGTGCCAACCACGTCTTGAGGGAGCAGTACTTC,CANHVLREQYF
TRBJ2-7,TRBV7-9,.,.,TGTGCCAGCAGCTTGGCGGGTAGCTACGAGCAGTACTTC,CASSLAGSYEQYF
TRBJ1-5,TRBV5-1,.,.,TGCGCCAGCAGCTTGAATGACAATCAGCCCCAGCATTTT,CASSLNDNQPQHF
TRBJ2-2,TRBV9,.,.,TGTGCCAGCAGCGTAGACAGAATTCAGACGGACAGGAACACCGGGGAGCTGTTTTTT,CASSVDRIQTDRNTGELFF
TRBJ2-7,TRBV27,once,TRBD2,TGTGCCAGCCGGACTAGCGGGAGTCTCTACGAGCAGTACTTC,CASRTSGSLYEQYF
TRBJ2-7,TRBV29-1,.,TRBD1,TGCAGCGCTGGACAGGGGCGACCCTACGAGCAGTACTTC,CSAGQGRPYEQYF
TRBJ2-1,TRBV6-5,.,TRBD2,TGTGCCAGCAGTTCTAGCGGGCCCTCCTACAATGAGCAGTTCTTC,CASSSSGPSYNEQFF
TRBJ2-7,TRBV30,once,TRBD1,TGTGCCTGGAGTCCCCCCGTCACAGGGGTTTCCTACGAGCAGTACTTC,CAWSPPVTGVSYEQYF
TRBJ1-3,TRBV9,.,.,TGTGCCAGCAGCGTAGGGGTATCGGTGAGCGGAAACACCATATATTTT,CASSVGVSVSGNTIYF
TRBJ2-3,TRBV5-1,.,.,TGCGCCAGCAGCTTGGGTACGGGGAAGATCGCAGATACGCAGTATTTT,CASSLGTGKIADTQYF
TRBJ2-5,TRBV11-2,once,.,TGTGCCAGCAGCTTAGGTTTTTTGGGCCAAGAGACCCAGTACTTC,CASSLGFLGQETQYF
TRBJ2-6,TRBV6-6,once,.,TGTGCCAGCAGTCCCGGGGGGGCCAACGTCCTGACTTTC,CASSPGGANVLTF
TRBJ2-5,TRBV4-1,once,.,TGCGCCAGCAGCCAACGACATAGCGTACTCCAAGAGACCCAGTACTTC,CASSQRHSVLQETQYF
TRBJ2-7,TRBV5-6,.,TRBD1,TGTGCCAGCAGCCCCAACGTCCCGGACAGGCTATCCTACGAGCAGTACTTC,CASSPNVPDRLSYEQYF
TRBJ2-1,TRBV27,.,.,TGTGCCAGCAGTCAGGGACTGAATGAGCAGTTCTTC,CASSQGLNEQFF
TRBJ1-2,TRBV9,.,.,TGTGCCAGCAGCCCAAACAAGACACCTAACTATGGCTACACCTTC,CASSPNKTPNYGYTF
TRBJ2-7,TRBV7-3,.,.,TGTGCCAGCAGCCCTGCTGAGGCCGGACCCTACGAGCAGTACTTC,CASSPAEAGPYEQYF
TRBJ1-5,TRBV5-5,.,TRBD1,TGTGCCAGCAGCTTGCGGACAGGGGAAATGGGTCAGCCCCAGCATTTT,CASSLRTGEMGQPQHF
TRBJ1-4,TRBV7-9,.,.,TGTGCCAGCAGCCTCTCCGACCAGGGGATGGATGAAAAACTGTTTTTT,CASSLSDQGMDEKLFF
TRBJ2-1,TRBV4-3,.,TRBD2,TGCGCCAGCAGCCAAGATGGACCGGGACTAGCGTTTCATGAGCAGTTCTTC,CASSQDGPGLAFHEQFF
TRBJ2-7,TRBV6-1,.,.,TGTGCCAGCAGGACAGTCGTCGACGAGCAGTACTTC,CASRTVVDEQYF
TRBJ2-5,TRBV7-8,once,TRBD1,TGTGCCAGCAGCCAGAGAAGAAGGACAGGACAAGAGACCCAGTACTTC,CASSQRRRTGQETQYF
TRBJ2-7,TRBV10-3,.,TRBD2,TGTGCCACCCTCTGGACAGGGCGCGATAGCGGGAGGCGCTCCTACGAGCAGTACTTC,CATLWTGRDSGRRSYEQYF
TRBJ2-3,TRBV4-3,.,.,TGCGCCAGCAGCCAAGCCCCACTAGCCGGAGAAGGTGCAGATACGCAGTATTTT,CASSQAPLAGEGADTQYF
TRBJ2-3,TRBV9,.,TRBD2,TGTGCCAGCAGCCCTAAAGGGCTAGCGGGAGCAGATACGCAGTATTTT,CASSPKGLAGADTQYF
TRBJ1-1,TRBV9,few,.,TGTGCCAGCAGCGCCCCCACGGTGAACACTGAAGCTTTCTTT,CASSAPTVNTEAFF
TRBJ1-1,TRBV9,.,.,TGTGCCAGCAGCGTAGTGAACACTGAAGCTTTCTTT,CASSVVNTEAFF